This T cell receptor beta chain appears in the sequencing data of a study of response to subunit inactivated influenza vaccine. TCRdb ran MiXCR on the RT-PCR reads and lists one entry per CDR3 protein. The profile shows roughly 650,000 distinct CDR3 sequences, around a sixth of them singletons. Findings and limits, study-wide: Few new T cells, the authors suggested, are recruited by each seasonal influenza vaccination.

V lost 6 bases and J 2 bases, leaving 15 bases between the germline ends. CDR3 length equals 15 residues. CDR1 is MNHEY and CDR2 is SVGEGT in the germline V gene. This clonotype was observed many times. What it binds is not known. This rearrangement joins TRBV6-2 or TRBV6-3 to TRBJ2-3; the D call may be TRBD1 or TRBD2 (6 bases each). This specimen consisted of PBMCs from blood, obtained 11 to 12 days after vaccination. The sequence was obtained from a man over 45 who received an inactivated influenza vaccine. This CDR3 is CASSRPGGHTDTQYF. The CDR3 DNA reads TGTGCCAGCAGCAGGCCCGGGGGCCACACAGATACGCAGTATTTT.